This T cell receptor (beta chain) appears in the sequencing data of a study of post-analysis software for immune sequencing data. Study as a whole: Relapsing-remitting, secondary progressive and progressive-relapsing multiple sclerosis were all included among the disease courses. Whole-study findings and limits: Controls showed lower frequencies than patients for roughly 5 TRBV segments, and TRBV5-6, TRBV5-1 and TRBV20-1 were among these.

Unique molecular identifiers were carried by the TCR beta cDNA libraries. TCRdb passed the PCR reads through MiXCR, listing each CDR3 protein once. Of 750,000 to 950,000 distinct CDR3 sequences listed, around 53% are singletons. The CDR3 contains 14 residues. Germline V gene data show CDR1 as ENHRY and CDR2 as SYGVKD. The ends were cut back, 3 bases at V and 0 bases at J, with 9 bases in the middle. In the case of this clonotype: Its antigen is currently unknown.

Material: blood. This chain uses TRBV10-3 with TRBJ2-7, with D perhaps TRBD1 (5 bases). The TCR originated in a girl between 10 and 17 years old with multiple sclerosis. CDR3 DNA: TGTGCCATCAGTGACAGGGCTAGCTCCTACGAGCAGTACTTC. Translating gives CAISDRASSYEQYF.